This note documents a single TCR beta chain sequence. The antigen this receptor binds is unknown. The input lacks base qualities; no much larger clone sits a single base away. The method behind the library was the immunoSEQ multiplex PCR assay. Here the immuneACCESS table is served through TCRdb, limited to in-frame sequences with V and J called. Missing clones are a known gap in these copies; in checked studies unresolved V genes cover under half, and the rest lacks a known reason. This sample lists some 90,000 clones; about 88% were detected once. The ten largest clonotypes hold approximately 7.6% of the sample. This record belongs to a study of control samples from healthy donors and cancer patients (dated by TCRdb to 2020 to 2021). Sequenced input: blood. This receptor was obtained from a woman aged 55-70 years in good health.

CDR3 reads: CSVGLKSSYNEQFF. The nucleotide sequence is TGCAGCGTTGGGTTGAAGAGCTCCTACAATGAGCAGTTCTTC. Recombination connected TRBV29-1 to TRBJ2-1, with the D gene call left open. The CDR3 runs 14 residues from the cysteine to the phenylalanine. Only the CDR3 part of the read is kept: 42 bases, read in frame from the first base. The V end loses 4 bases and the J end loses 0 bases, and a stretch of 10 bases separates them. Reading the germline V gene gives CDR1 SQVTM and CDR2 ANQGSEA.